This is a list of T cell receptor beta chains from one sample in a study of T cell responses to AZD1222 COVID-19 vaccine. The assay was immunoSEQ multiplex PCR, and TCRdb's table has in-frame clones only and misses some. The repertoire has 150,000 to 200,000 clones, approximately 92% of them found once; the top ten carry 8.5% to 12%. This specimen consisted of peripheral blood, obtained on day 0 of AZD1222 vaccination. These receptors came from an adult in good health. CDR3s include the opening cysteine and the closing phenylalanine or tryptophan. D genes are given only for firm matches. Clone size is given for some rows only: seen once, a few or many times, or a class if the clone is expanded.

J gene	V gene	D gene	clone size	CDR3 protein	CDR3 DNA
TRBJ2-1	TRBV5-1	.	.	CASSLVRGSGSYNEQFF	TGCGCCAGCAGCTTGGTGAGGGGATCCGGCTCCTACAATGAGCAGTTCTTC
TRBJ2-3	TRBV5-1	TRBD2	.	CASSWTSGRDTDTQYF	TGCGCCAGCAGCTGGACTAGCGGGAGAGACACAGATACGCAGTATTTT
TRBJ1-5	TRBV9	.	.	CASSPRMNDIAPQHF	TGTGCCAGCAGCCCTCGGATGAACGACATTGCTCCCCAGCATTTT
TRBJ2-3	TRBV24-1	.	once	CATSDPRATDTQYF	TGTGCCACCAGTGACCCCAGGGCCACAGATACGCAGTATTTT
TRBJ2-7	TRBV10-3	.	.	CAISEGGADEQYF	TGTGCCATCAGTGAGGGGGGAGCGGACGAGCAGTACTTC
TRBJ2-6	TRBV5-6	.	.	CASSSDGNSGANVLTF	TGTGCCAGCAGCTCCGACGGAAACTCTGGGGCCAACGTCCTGACTTTC
TRBJ1-5	TRBV6-2/TRBV6-3	.	.	CASSTVTDSNQPQHF	TGTGCCAGCAGCACCGTGACGGATAGCAATCAGCCCCAGCATTTT
TRBJ2-1	TRBV12-3/TRBV12-4	.	.	CASRPGDHNEQFF	TGTGCCAGCAGACCGGGCGACCACAATGAGCAGTTCTTC
TRBJ2-1	TRBV18	.	.	CASSPIANEQFF	TGTGCCAGCTCACCAATTGCCAATGAGCAGTTCTTC
TRBJ2-2	TRBV5-4	.	.	CASSFPAFGRENTGELFF	TGTGCCAGCAGCTTTCCAGCGTTTGGGCGCGAGAACACCGGGGAGCTGTTTTTT
TRBJ2-6	TRBV4-1	.	.	CASSQEPGSGANVLTF	TGCGCCAGCAGCCAAGAACCCGGCTCTGGGGCCAACGTCCTGACTTTC
TRBJ2-2	TRBV19	TRBD2	once	CASRGSGDTGELFF	TGTGCCAGTCGGGGTAGCGGGGACACCGGGGAGCTGTTTTTT
TRBJ1-1	TRBV6-6	.	.	CASSPPSTAEAFF	TGTGCCAGCAGCCCCCCCTCGACCGCTGAAGCTTTCTTT
TRBJ1-6	TRBV28	.	.	CASSPLLGASSPLHF	TGTGCCAGCAGCCCCCTATTGGGGGCGAGCTCACCCCTCCACTTT
TRBJ1-4	TRBV12-5	.	.	CASGLGGHEKLFF	TGTGCTAGTGGTTTAGGCGGCCATGAAAAACTGTTTTTT
TRBJ1-5	TRBV5-6	.	.	CASSGGENQPQHF	TGTGCCAGCAGCGGCGGGGAGAATCAGCCCCAGCATTTT
TRBJ1-2	TRBV4-2	.	.	CASSQDGLSYGYTF	TGTGCCAGCAGCCAAGATGGGCTGTCGTATGGCTACACCTTC
TRBJ2-1	TRBV6-2/TRBV6-3	TRBD2	.	CASSPTSGAPYNEQFF	TGTGCCAGCAGCCCTACTAGCGGAGCCCCTTACAATGAGCAGTTCTTC
TRBJ1-1	TRBV19	.	.	CASRDGLGDTEAFF	TGTGCCAGTCGGGACGGCCTGGGCGACACTGAAGCTTTCTTT
TRBJ2-2	TRBV7-6	.	.	CASSLAASGTGELFF	TGTGCCAGCAGCTTAGCAGCGTCGGGGACCGGGGAGCTGTTTTTT
TRBJ1-1	TRBV6-5	.	.	CASSYTDSTEAFF	TGTGCCAGCAGTTATACAGATAGCACTGAAGCTTTCTTT
TRBJ1-6	TRBV30	.	.	CAWSPRRGDGYSPLHF	TGTGCCTGGAGTCCACGTCGCGGGGACGGCTATTCACCCCTCCACTTT
TRBJ2-4	TRBV7-2	.	.	CASSLVSVAGGNIQYF	TGTGCCAGCAGCTTAGTGAGTGTGGCAGGGGGGAACATTCAGTACTTC
TRBJ2-2	TRBV19	.	once	CASSTSVTGELFF	TGTGCCAGTAGTACTAGCGTGACCGGGGAGCTGTTTTTT
TRBJ1-3	TRBV29-1	.	.	CSAVFSGNTIYF	TGCAGCGCCGTATTCTCTGGAAACACCATATATTTT
TRBJ1-2	TRBV19	.	.	CASKETGYGYTF	TGTGCCAGTAAGGAGACGGGCTATGGCTACACCTTC
TRBJ1-2	TRBV3-1/TRBV3-2	TRBD1	.	CASSQGTGRGYTF	TGTGCCAGCAGCCAAGGGACAGGGAGGGGCTACACCTTC
TRBJ2-3	TRBV5-1	TRBD2	.	CASSFSLAGAGTDTQYF	TGCGCCAGCAGCTTTAGCCTAGCGGGAGCTGGCACAGATACGCAGTATTTT
TRBJ2-3	TRBV18	TRBD2	.	CASSPGNSGRGTDTQYF	TGTGCCAGCTCACCGGGCAATAGCGGGAGGGGCACAGATACGCAGTATTTT
TRBJ1-2	TRBV19	.	once	CATTTGGGYTF	TGTGCCACTACGACAGGTGGCGGCTACACCTTC
TRBJ2-1	TRBV5-4	TRBD2	.	CASSPRTSHEQFF	TGTGCCAGCAGCCCGAGGACTAGCCATGAGCAGTTCTTC
TRBJ1-2	TRBV29-1	.	.	CSVDSGAGRIYGYTF	TGCAGCGTTGACTCGGGGGCAGGCCGGATCTATGGCTACACCTTC
TRBJ1-1	TRBV2	.	.	CASTADGVNTEAFF	TGTGCCAGCACTGCAGACGGGGTGAACACTGAAGCTTTCTTT
TRBJ1-3	TRBV11-2	TRBD1	.	CASSFGQGPLWTIYF	TGTGCCAGCAGCTTCGGACAGGGCCCTCTGTGGACCATATATTTT
TRBJ2-2	TRBV15	.	.	CATSRAWGPKNTGELFF	TGTGCCACCAGCAGGGCATGGGGGCCAAAGAACACCGGGGAGCTGTTTTTT
TRBJ1-4	TRBV3-1/TRBV3-2	TRBD1	.	CASRSGGEKLFF	TGTGCCAGCAGGTCAGGGGGGGAAAAACTGTTTTTT
TRBJ2-2	TRBV7-3	.	.	CASSSGTVPRELFF	TGTGCCAGCAGCTCAGGGACGGTCCCCCGGGAGCTGTTTTTT
TRBJ2-5	TRBV24-1	.	.	CATSDFGEETQYF	TGTGCCACCAGTGATTTCGGAGAAGAGACCCAGTACTTC
TRBJ1-1	TRBV28	.	.	CATQMNTEAFF	TGTGCCACCCAGATGAACACTGAAGCTTTCTTT
TRBJ1-6	TRBV6-5	.	.	CASSYEHVNSPLHF	TGTGCCAGCAGTTACGAGCATGTAAATTCACCCCTCCACTTT
TRBJ1-5	TRBV27	.	few	CASSFLANQPQHF	TGTGCCAGCAGTTTTTTGGCAAATCAGCCCCAGCATTTT
TRBJ1-1	TRBV23-1	.	.	CASSQSEGFTEAFF	TGCGCCAGCAGTCAATCGGAAGGGTTCACTGAAGCTTTCTTT
TRBJ1-2	TRBV28	.	.	CASSSGERDGYTF	TGTGCCAGCAGTAGCGGGGAGCGGGATGGCTACACCTTC
TRBJ1-1	TRBV28	TRBD1	.	CASSSPTGGRTEAFF	TGTGCCAGCAGTTCCCCGACAGGGGGCAGGACTGAAGCTTTCTTT
TRBJ1-2	TRBV28	.	.	CASSPSGTKAGYTF	TGTGCCAGCAGTCCCTCCGGGACTAAGGCGGGCTACACCTTC
TRBJ2-7	TRBV21-1	.	.	CASSTRGTGRVLPYEQYF	TGTGCCAGCAGCACCCGCGGGACAGGGCGAGTCTTACCCTACGAGCAGTACTTC
TRBJ2-7	TRBV7-9	.	.	CASSLGQAQGEQYF	TGTGCCAGCAGCTTAGGACAGGCCCAGGGGGAGCAGTACTTC